The sequence of this T cell receptor beta chain was determined in a study of blood T cells in healthy people across ages. Study-wide findings and caveats: Per-million-T-cell TCR beta diversity fell roughly linearly with age.

A second about 6 to 12 cycle PCR used barcoded and J-beta primers. Every sample produced at least 2.5 million CDR3-containing paired-end reads. Via MiXCR, TCRdb re-called the 5' RACE reads, giving one row per CDR3 protein. This table holds fewer than 650,000 distinct CDR3 sequences, about 29% found once. CDR1 and CDR2 from the germline V gene are LGHNA and YSLEER. The CDR3 consists of 16 residues. As concerns this clonotype: What it binds is not known.

Whenever a sample was processed, at least 6 million PBMCs were isolated. These data were also filed under a second study, of T cells of mothers and their children. Per that study: Evidence of persistent microchimeric T cell clones was absent.

The receptor's source is a boy aged 2 to 9 in good health. The rearrangement links TRBV4-3 to TRBJ2-5; TRBD1 aligns across 8 bases. The J call is uncertain, as TRBJ2-1 better fits the DNA end. The sample taken for sequencing was blood. CDR3 bases: TGCGCCAGCAGCCAAGAACGTGGGACAGGTTACAATGAGCAGTTCTTC. This sequence encodes CASSQERGTGYNEQFF.